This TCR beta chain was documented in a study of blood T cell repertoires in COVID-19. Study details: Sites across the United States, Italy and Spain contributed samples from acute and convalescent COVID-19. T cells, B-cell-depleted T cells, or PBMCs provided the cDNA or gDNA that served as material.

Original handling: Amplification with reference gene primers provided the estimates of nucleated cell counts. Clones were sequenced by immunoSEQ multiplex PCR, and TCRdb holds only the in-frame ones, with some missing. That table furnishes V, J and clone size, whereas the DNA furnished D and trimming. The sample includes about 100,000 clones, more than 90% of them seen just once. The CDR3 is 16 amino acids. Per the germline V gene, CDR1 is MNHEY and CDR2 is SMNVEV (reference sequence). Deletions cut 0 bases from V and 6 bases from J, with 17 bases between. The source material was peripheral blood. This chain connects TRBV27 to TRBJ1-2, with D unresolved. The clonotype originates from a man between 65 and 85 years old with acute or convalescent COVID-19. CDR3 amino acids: CASSLSPWEGRHGYTF. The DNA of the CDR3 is TGTGCCAGCAGTTTATCCCCCTGGGAAGGGAGGCATGGCTACACCTTC.